The TCR beta chain under discussion was sequenced for a study of beta chain features in type 1 diabetes. Reverse transcribing all isolated RNA meant expressed TCRB transcripts were sequenced. Sequenced by immunoSEQ multiplex PCR; TCRdb stores in-frame clones only, minus some. The sample records 300,000 to 350,000 clones, 6.5% to 10% being singletons. CDR1 and CDR2 from the germline V gene are LNHNV and YYDKDF (reference sequence). The CDR3 length is 16 residues. V dropped 2 bases and J dropped 2; count of bases not matched to a gene: 5. This clonotype was obtained from a young woman in good health. The chain links TRBV15 to TRBJ2-2; TRBD1 matches 7 bases. Sequenced material: central memory CD4+ T cells from blood. The DNA of the CDR3 is TGTGCCACCAGCAGAACTCGACAGGGAAACACCGGGGAGCTGTTTTTT. It specifies CATSRTRQGNTGELFF.